A selection of T cell receptor beta chains follows, all from one sample in a study of patients and donors after allogeneic stem cell transplantation. A single record per CDR3 protein comes from TCRdb applying MiXCR to the RT-PCR reads. Of 800,000 to 1,000,000 distinct CDR3 sequences listed, roughly 18% are singletons. The sequencing input was blood, either unsorted or a sorted T cell fraction (not recorded which). These receptor sequences come from a human donor who was either an allogeneic HSCT recipient or a stem cell or donor lymphocyte infusion donor (not recorded which). It is not recorded whose cells these are; they may come from a transplant donor. Each CDR3 is given with its conserved first and last residue. The D gene is left open where the match is weak. Clone size, where shown, is once, few, many, or a class for clones that have expanded.

TRBV5-6	.	TRBD1	TRBJ1-2	TGTGCCAGCAGCTTGGCCCGGACAGGGTCCTATGGCTACACCTTC	CASSLARTGSYGYTF
TRBV15	.	TRBD1	TRBJ2-2	TGTGCCACCGAAGGGGGCAACACCGGGGAGCTGTTTTTT	CATEGGNTGELFF
TRBV3-1	few	.	TRBJ2-1	TGTGCCAGCAGTCACCGGGACGGCAATCGGGGTGAGCAGTTCTTC	CASSHRDGNRGEQFF
TRBV12-3/TRBV12-4	few	.	TRBJ2-7	TGTGCCAGCACCTCAAAAGGGATCGAGCAGTACTTC	CASTSKGIEQYF
TRBV2	many	TRBD1	TRBJ1-1	TGTGCCAGCAGCGGTACAGGGGGGGGGACTGAAGCTTTCTTT	CASSGTGGGTEAFF
TRBV12-3/TRBV12-4	many	.	TRBJ1-1	TGTGCCAGCAGTTTGGTCGTAGGGACCATGAACACTGAAGCTTTCTTT	CASSLVVGTMNTEAFF
TRBV12-3/TRBV12-4	many	TRBD1	TRBJ1-4	TGTGCCAGCAGCAGGGACAGGTATAATGAAAAACTGTTTTTT	CASSRDRYNEKLFF
TRBV18	.	.	TRBJ1-5	TGTGCCAGCTCACCATACGGGGGGTCGAGCAATCAGCCCCAGCATTTT	CASSPYGGSSNQPQHF
TRBV20-1	few	TRBD2	TRBJ2-7	TGCAGTGCAACCGGGACTAGCGGGAACGAGCAGTACTTC	CSATGTSGNEQYF
TRBV12-3/TRBV12-4	many	.	TRBJ1-1	TGTGCCAGCTGTGAACGGCGGTTGTACACTGAAGCTTTCTTT	CASCERRLYTEAFF
TRBV27	few	.	TRBJ2-2	TGTGCCAGCAGTTTATCGCAAAGGACCGGGGAGCTGTTTTTT	CASSLSQRTGELFF
TRBV29-1	.	.	TRBJ1-1	TGCAGCGTTGTTCTGGGGGCGGACACTGAAGCTTTCTTT	CSVVLGADTEAFF
TRBV5-4	.	TRBD1	TRBJ1-2	TGTGCCAGCAGCTATGGGGACAGGAGGGGAGTCTATGGCTACACCTTC	CASSYGDRRGVYGYTF
TRBV7-9	.	.	TRBJ2-7	TGTGCCAGCAGCAGCACGGGACATCTCATCTACGAGCAGTACTTC	CASSSTGHLIYEQYF
TRBV2	.	.	TRBJ2-2	TGTGCCAGCACAGTGAACACCGGGGAGCTGTTTTTT	CASTVNTGELFF
TRBV5-5	.	TRBD1	TRBJ1-1	TGTGCCAGCAGGCCCGGGACAGGGGATTTAAGCACTGAAGCTTTCTTT	CASRPGTGDLSTEAFF
TRBV12-3/TRBV12-4	few	TRBD1	TRBJ2-2	TGTGCCAGCAGTTTCGGACAGGGGGCGGTCACCGGGGAGCTGTTTTTT	CASSFGQGAVTGELFF
TRBV24-1	.	TRBD1	TRBJ2-3	TGTGCCACCAGTGCCTGGACAGGGATCCCCACAGATACGCAGTATTTT	CATSAWTGIPTDTQYF
TRBV25-1	few	TRBD1	TRBJ2-2	TGTGCCAGCCTCGGGACAGGGGGTTCCCTCGCCAACACCGGGGAGCTGTTTTTT	CASLGTGGSLANTGELFF
TRBV6-2/TRBV6-3	.	.	TRBJ2-4	TGTGCCAGCAGTTACGTCGGGAACATTCAGTACTTC	CASSYVGNIQYF
TRBV6-1	few	TRBD2	TRBJ2-7	TGTGCCAGCAGTGAAGAGGTGGGGGGGTTCCCCTACGAGCAGTACTTC	CASSEEVGGFPYEQYF
TRBV20-1	.	.	TRBJ2-1	TGCAGTGCTAGAGCCCGCGGGGAGCAGTTCTTC	CSARARGEQFF
TRBV7-2	many	.	TRBJ1-1	TGTGCCAGCAGCTTACCAGGAAACACTGAAGCTTTCTTT	CASSLPGNTEAFF
TRBV12-3/TRBV12-4	few	.	TRBJ1-2	TGTGCCAGCAGTATCGGGACAAAGGGGTCTGGCTATGGCTACACCTTC	CASSIGTKGSGYGYTF
TRBV24-1	few	.	TRBJ2-1	TGTGCCACCAGTGCTAGCCGATACAATGAGCAGTTCTTC	CATSASRYNEQFF
TRBV4-1	few	TRBD1	TRBJ2-7	TGCGCCAGCAGCCCCGATTGGGAGAGGAGACAGGGGACCTACGAGCAGTACTTC	CASSPDWERRQGTYEQYF
TRBV3-1	.	.	TRBJ2-1	TGTGCCAGCAGCCAAGTGGCTACTAGAAGTTCGTTCTTC	CASSQVATRSSFF
TRBV20-1	few	.	TRBJ2-3	TGCAGTGCTAGAGTCGAGTCCACGGGTACGCAGTATTTT	CSARVESTGTQYF
TRBV11-1	few	TRBD2	TRBJ2-7	TGTGCCAGCAGCGACGACCGAGGCGGACGCGGGAGACCTTACGAGCAGTACTTC	CASSDDRGGRGRPYEQYF
TRBV29-1	once	.	TRBJ1-1	TGCAGCTTTGGGTCTGACACTGAAGCTTTCTTT	CSFGSDTEAFF
TRBV11-1	.	.	TRBJ2-3	TGTGCCAGCAGCGCAACGACAAACCGGGACCCTTTAGCCCCAGATACGCAGTATTTT	CASSATTNRDPLAPDTQYF
TRBV7-2	few	TRBD1	TRBJ1-1	TGTGCCAGCAGCCCCCAGGACAGGGTGAACACTGAAGCTTTCTTT	CASSPQDRVNTEAFF